Below are 25 T cell receptor beta chains sequenced from a single sample in a study of shared clonotypes between healthy human individuals. Using immunoSEQ multiplex PCR, the repertoire was profiled, and TCRdb retains in-frame clones only, with some absent. The table shows around 430,000 clones, with 70% to 80% occurring only once. Material for sequencing was PBMCs. The receptors were gathered from a woman between 40 and 50 years old in good health. Some clones in this sample may be carry-over from other donors' samples.

CDR3 DNA sequence: TGTGCCAGCAGTCCTCGGGACTCTGCCTACGAGCAGTACTTC. This encodes CASSPRDSAYEQYF. The J gene is TRBJ2-7, the V gene TRBV27; tentative D call: TRBD2 (6 bases). The CDR3 is 14 amino acids. Deletions cut 5 bases from V and 2 bases from J, with 13 bases between. Germline assignment: CDR1 MNHEY and CDR2 SMNVEV (reference sequence).

Details on this clone: A much bigger clone sits one base away, suggesting this may be a read error. The V gene is TRBV4-2, the J gene TRBJ2-2; 10 positions agree with TRBD2. The CDR3 sequence is 15 residues long. V trimming: 5 bases; J trimming: 1 base; junction bases outside the gene matches: 1. The V gene's germline CDR1 is LGHNA and CDR2 YNFKEQ. CDR3 bases: TGTGCCAGCAGCTGGACTAGCGGGAACACCGGGGAGCTGTTTTTT. It is translated as CASSWTSGNTGELFF.

The chain links TRBV11-3 to TRBJ2-2; D not resolved. The CDR3 contains 14 residues. The V gene's germline CDR1 is SGHNT and CDR2 YENEEA. V lost 1 base and J lost 6, with 9 bases in between. The CDR3 spells CASSLVGTSGELFF. The CDR3 nucleotides read TGTGCCAGCAGCTTAGTTGGCACATCCGGGGAGCTGTTTTTT.

The chain couples TRBV5-1 to TRBJ2-2; 8 bases fit TRBD2. The CDR3 length is 16 residues. Germline lookup yields CDR1 SGHRS and CDR2 YFSETQ. The V and J ends lost 4 bases and 0 bases, in that order; junction bases with no gene match: 5. This CDR3 reads CASSLIAGSNTGELFF. The CDR3 bases are TGCGCCAGCAGCCTGATAGCGGGGTCGAACACCGGGGAGCTGTTTTTT.

Of note for this clone: Distinct nucleotide sequences in the sample also encode this CDR3. The V call is TRBV5-4, the J call TRBJ2-5, with unresolved D. Germline V gene lookup returns CDR1 SGHNT and CDR2 YYREEE (reference sequence). Deletions cut 2 bases from V and 2 bases from J, with 4 bases between. The CDR3 is 12 amino acids. Here the CDR3 DNA reads TGTGCCAGCAGCTTATTACAAGAGACCCAGTACTTC. This gives the protein CASSLLQETQYF.

This chain links TRBV29-1 with TRBJ2-2, with 8 bases lining up with TRBD1. J was trimmed by 9 bases and V by 1 base; bases with no gene match: 28. The CDR3 has 21 residues. Germline-derived CDR1 and CDR2 are SQVTM and ANQGSEA. The CDR3 nucleotides are TGCAGCGTTGAAGGCTTTGCTTTCAGACCAGGACAGGGTAAGCTTTCTTGGGAGCTGTTTTTT. Translated: CSVEGFAFRPGQGKLSWELFF.

This clone was found a few times. This chain joins TRBV7-9 and TRBJ1-1; D not certain. The CDR3 is 11 amino acids. Germline-derived CDR1 and CDR2 are SEHNR and FQNEAQ (reference sequence). CDR3 amino acids: CAIGVNTEAFF. The CDR3 bases are TGTGCAATCGGAGTGAACACTGAAGCTTTCTTT.

The V call is TRBV28, the J call TRBJ2-7; D may match TRBD1 or TRBD2 (5 bases each). This CDR3 is built from 13 residues. Trimming removed 6 bases from V and 4 bases from J, with 13 bases in between. Germline values: CDR1 MDHEN, CDR2 SYDVKM. The CDR3 spells CASSAPGQYEQYF. DNA of the CDR3: TGTGCCAGCAGCGCGCCGGGGCAATACGAGCAGTACTTC. The full variable domain, with the rest looked up from reference TRBV28 and TRBJ2-7, is DVKVTQSSRYLVKRTGEKVFLECVQDMDHENMFWYRQDPGLGLRLIYFSYDVKMKEKGDIPEGYSVSREKKERFSLILESASTNQTSMYLCASSAPGQYEQYFGPGTRLTVT.

The chain has TRBV28 and TRBJ1-6, with 7 bases fitting TRBD1. The V and J ends lost 6 bases and 2 bases, in that order; junction bases with no gene match: 10. The CDR3 sequence is 17 residues long. Germline V gene sequence: CDR1 MDHEN, CDR2 SYDVKM. This chain's CDR3 is CASRPVVGGAYNSPLHF. The CDR3 DNA reads TGTGCCAGCAGGCCAGTGGTAGGGGGCGCCTATAATTCACCCCTCCACTTT.

This chain links TRBV7-2 with TRBJ2-5; 7 bases are a match to TRBD2. This CDR3 is built from 16 residues. J was trimmed by 3 bases and V by 0 bases; bases with no gene match: 7. Germline CDR1 is SGHTA and CDR2 is FQGNSA. CDR3 loop: CASSLAVGLGEETQYF. As DNA, the CDR3 is TGTGCCAGCAGCTTAGCCGTAGGACTAGGGGAAGAGACCCAGTACTTC.

The chain employs TRBV10-1 and TRBJ2-7; D is ambiguous. The germline CDR1 and CDR2 sequences are WNHNN and SYGVQD (reference sequence). V was trimmed by 8 bases and J by 0 bases, leaving 14 bases between them. The CDR3 is 14 residues long. Here the CDR3 reads CASLFFQNSYEQYF. CDR3 DNA sequence: TGCGCCAGCCTCTTCTTTCAGAACTCCTACGAGCAGTACTTC.

A few counts support this clone. The chain recombines TRBV6-6 with TRBJ1-5, with 8 bases identical to TRBD1. V was clipped by 5 bases and J by 4 bases; unmatched bases: 4. Germline CDR1 is MNHNY and CDR2 is SVGAGI (reference sequence). The CDR3 extends over 14 amino acids. The CDR3 protein is CASSDRDRNQPQHF. The CDR3 DNA sequence: TGTGCCAGCAGTGATCGGGACAGGAATCAGCCCCAGCATTTT.

The V and J genes are TRBV9 and TRBJ2-1, with D possibly being TRBD2 (5 bases). Trimming stripped 2 bases from V and 2 bases from J, with 14 bases between. Germline V gives CDR1 SGDLS, CDR2 YYNGEE. The CDR3 has 16 residues. CDR3 amino acids: CASSVLPDSTYNEQFF. CDR3 DNA: TGTGCCAGCAGCGTTCTCCCGGACTCGACCTACAATGAGCAGTTCTTC.

The V and J genes are TRBV7-3 and TRBJ2-7, with TRBD1 as a possible D gene (6 bases). CDR3 length: 12 residues. The germline gives CDR1 SGHTA, CDR2 FQGTGA. Deletions cut 9 bases from V and 2 bases from J, with 11 bases between. In nucleotides, the CDR3 is TGTGCCAGGGGGGCTAAAGCCTACGAGCAGTACTTC. This encodes CARGAKAYEQYF. Using reference TRBV7-3 and TRBJ2-7 for the parts outside the CDR3, the full variable domain is GAGVSQTPSNKVTEKGKYVELRCDPISGHTALYWYRQSLGQGPEFLIYFQGTGAADDSGLPNDRFFAVRPEGSVSTLKIQRTERGDSAVYLCARGAKAYEQYFGPGTRLTVT.

V usage is TRBV5-5 and J usage is TRBJ2-1; 13 positions match TRBD2. Trimming cost V 3 bases and J 8 bases; bases outside gene matches: 11. The germline CDR1 and CDR2 sequences are SGHKS and YYEKEE (reference sequence). CDR3 length: 17 residues. CDR3 DNA sequence: TGTGCCAGCAGCTGGAGAACTAGCGGGAGGGTAGGCCATGAGCAGTTCTTC. Residues: CASSWRTSGRVGHEQFF. The full variable domain, rest sourced from reference TRBV5-5 and TRBJ2-1, is DAGVTQSPTHLIKTRGQQVTLRCSPISGHKSVSWYQQVLGQGPQFIFQYYEKEERGRGNFPDRFSARQFPNYSSELNVNALLLGDSALYLCASSWRTSGRVGHEQFFGPGTRLTVL.

The chain joins TRBV30 to TRBJ1-5; TRBD1 might be the D (5 bases). Germline-derived CDR1 and CDR2 are GTSNPN and SVGIG (reference sequence). This CDR3 region has 18 residues. V was clipped by 0 bases and J by 0 bases, with 18 bases between them. The CDR3 sequence is CAWSVILRGTYSNQPQHF. The DNA of the CDR3 is TGTGCCTGGAGTGTGATTTTGCGGGGGACGTATAGCAATCAGCCCCAGCATTTT.

The V call is TRBV27, the J call TRBJ1-2; a weak D match, TRBD1 (6 bases). V lost 7 bases and J lost 0, with 15 bases in between. The CDR3 is 15 amino acids. Per germline, CDR1 MNHEY and CDR2 SMNVEV (reference sequence). Here the CDR3 reads CASTSRGGANYGYTF. CDR3 DNA: TGTGCCAGCACCTCCCGAGGGGGAGCTAACTATGGCTACACCTTC.

This clone was seen only once. The gene calls are TRBV15 and TRBJ1-3; unclear D gene. V lost 3 bases and J lost 2, with 8 bases in between. The CDR3 length is 14 residues. Germline CDR1 and CDR2: LNHNV and YYDKDF (reference sequence). The CDR3 here is CATSRGTAGNTIYF. The CDR3 DNA sequence: TGTGCCACCAGCAGGGGAACAGCTGGAAACACCATATATTTT.

J is TRBJ2-6 and V is TRBV19, with D possibly TRBD1 on 6 matching bases. Per the germline V gene, CDR1 is LNHDA and CDR2 is SQIVND (reference sequence). Trimming stripped 1 base from V and 3 bases from J, with 10 bases between. This CDR3 is 16 amino acids long. The CDR3 loop reads CASSIVSGDGANVLTF. CDR3 sequence (DNA): TGTGCCAGTAGTATAGTATCAGGGGATGGGGCCAACGTCCTGACTTTC.

The chain recombines TRBV18 with TRBJ2-2, with D perhaps matching TRBD1 (5 bases). From germline, CDR1 is KGHSH and CDR2 LQKENI. V shed 1 base and J shed 7 bases, with 7 bases lying between them. CDR3 length equals 13 residues. The DNA for the CDR3 is TGTGCCAGCTCACCACAGGGGTTCGGGGAGCTGTTTTTT. The encoded protein is CASSPQGFGELFF.

The chain uses TRBV5-4 and TRBJ1-2; D call uncertain. Per the germline V gene, CDR1 is SGHNT and CDR2 is YYREEE (reference sequence). The ends were cut back, 6 bases at V and 8 bases at J, with 17 bases in the middle. The CDR3 runs to 13 residues. CDR3: CASTNRVSRGYTF. The CDR3 DNA follows: TGTGCCAGCACCAATCGTGTCTCGCGGGGCTACACCTTC. Full variable domain (rest looked up from reference TRBV5-4 and TRBJ1-2): ETGVTQSPTHLIKTRGQQVTLRCSSQSGHNTVSWYQQALGQGPQFIFQYYREEENGRGNFPPRFSGLQFPNYSSELNVNALELDDSALYLCASTNRVSRGYTFGSGTRLTVV.

The chain has TRBV2 and TRBJ2-7, with D possibly being TRBD1 or TRBD2 (5 bases each). The CDR3 spans 14 residues. Germline V CDR1 and CDR2: SNHLY, FYNNEI. The ends were cut back, 8 bases at V and 2 bases at J, with 16 bases in the middle. CDR3 DNA sequence: TGTGCCAGCGCTCTGGGACGGGCCCCCTACGAGCAGTACTTC. It codes for CASALGRAPYEQYF.

The V gene is TRBV30, the J gene TRBJ2-1; the D is unclear. The CDR3 has 13 residues. Germline CDR1 and CDR2: GTSNPN and SVGIG (reference sequence). The V and J ends lost 3 bases and 7 bases respectively, with 13 bases between them. CDR3 sequence reads: CAWRAPDANEQFF. The CDR3 coding sequence is TGTGCCTGGAGAGCCCCGGACGCGAATGAGCAGTTCTTC.

This clone has a single count. This chain joins TRBV6-4 and TRBJ2-7; possibly TRBD1 for D (6 bases). The V end was cut by 2 bases, the J end by 4 bases, with 21 bases between. CDR3 length: 17 amino acids. Germline CDR1 reads MRHNA; CDR2 reads SNTAGT. CDR3 in DNA: TGTGCCAGCAGTGACCCGAGTCAGGGGTCCCATTTATACGAGCAGTACTTC. Its protein is CASSDPSQGSHLYEQYF.

The table lists this clone with a count of one. This chain connects TRBV9 to TRBJ2-3, with 8 bases fitting TRBD2. V dropped 4 bases and J dropped 6; count of bases not matched to a gene: 7. This CDR3 has 14 amino acids. From germline, CDR1 is SGDLS and CDR2 YYNGEE. The CDR3 nucleotides are TGTGCCAGCAGCCCCCGGGGGGGTGGCGATACGCAGTATTTT. Protein sequence: CASSPRGGGDTQYF.